This TCR beta chain was profiled in a study of T cells in Graves' hyperthyroidism and ophthalmopathy. This clonotype was counted many times. Using RNA transcripts as the source, TCR beta CDR3 regions were amplified. TCR CDR3 regions were first amplified by RT-PCR with HTBI primers. Via MiXCR, TCRdb re-called the multiplex PCR reads, giving one row per CDR3 protein. The profile shows almost 250,000 distinct CDR3 sequences, over 20% of them singletons. In germline, CDR1 is MDHEN, CDR2 SYDVKM. Trimming took 4 bases from V and 0 from J, leaving 10 bases between them. The CDR3 totals 14 residues. The sequenced material came from blood. The clonotype originates from a woman aged 40 to 50 with Graves' ophthalmopathy. The J gene is TRBJ2-7, the V gene TRBV28; possible D gene TRBD2, 5 bases. CDR3 nucleotides: TGTGCCAGCAGTTACGGGGATAGCTCCTACGAGCAGTACTTC. This codes for CASSYGDSSYEQYF.